This entry lists 17 T cell receptor beta chains sequenced from one sample in a study of CD8+CD57+ T cells in acquired aplastic anemia. The study profiled TCR beta VDJ and CDR3 using genomic DNA as template. TCRdb itself ran the reads through MiXCR, one entry per CDR3 protein. The repertoire holds roughly 190,000 distinct CDR3 sequences, with about 53% as singletons. The source material was sorted CD4+, CD8+, or CD8+CD57+ T cells (not recorded which) from PBMCs. The receptors were gathered from a human donor in good health, serving as a control.

This clonotype has just a few counts. In DNA form, the CDR3 reads TGTGCCAGCAGGGCCCTAGCGGGAGTCCCAGATACGCAGTATTTT. It specifies CASRALAGVPDTQYF. This chain connects TRBV2 to TRBJ2-3, with 10 positions matching TRBD2. Germline CDR1 reads SNHLY; CDR2 reads FYNNEI. V shed 6 bases, J shed 4 bases, and the junction held 7 bases outside the gene matches. The CDR3 is 15 residues long.

A remark on this clonotype: At one boundary the junction diverges from the germline segment, which might be a read error. The genes are TRBV7-2 and TRBJ2-7, with no clear D. Germline V lookup: CDR1 SGHTA, CDR2 FQGNSA. The CDR3 loop spans 14 amino acids. CDR3: CAGSLMASSYEQYF. The CDR3 DNA reads TGTGCCGGCAGCCTGATGGCCTCCTCCTACGAGCAGTACTTC. The variable domain in full, with the rest retrieved from reference TRBV7-2 and TRBJ2-7, is GAGVSQSPSNKVTEKGKDVELRCDPISGHTALYWYRQSLGQGLEFLIYFQGNSAPDKSGLPSDRFSAERTGGSVSTLTIQRTQQEDSAVYLCAGSLMASSYEQYFGPGTRLTVT.

This clonotype occurred a few times. The chain couples TRBV20-1 to TRBJ1-5; 10 positions match TRBD1. Per germline, CDR1 DFQATT and CDR2 SNEGSKA (reference sequence). The V segment lost 1 base and the J segment 6 bases; nucleotides outside the gene matches: 0. The CDR3 sequence is 13 residues long. Written as DNA, the CDR3 is TGCAGTGCTAGAGGGACAGGGGGTCAGCCCCAGCATTTT. It yields the protein CSARGTGGQPQHF.

This clonotype was picked up a small number of times. This chain joins TRBV29-1 and TRBJ2-3; unclear D gene. The V end lost 6 bases, the J end lost 0 bases, and 13 bases lay between the germline ends. CDR1 is SQVTM and CDR2 is ANQGSEA in the germline V gene. The CDR3 is 14 residues long. The CDR3 nucleotides read TGCAGCGTAGGACGGCCAACTAGCACAGATACGCAGTATTTT. Residues: CSVGRPTSTDTQYF.

This clonotype was observed many times. This chain joins TRBV7-2 and TRBJ1-1, with a possible D match to TRBD1 (5 bases). The V gene lost 5 bases and the J gene lost 1 base, with 11 bases spanning the gap. The germline V gene has CDR1 SGHTA and CDR2 FQGNSA. This CDR3 is built from 14 residues. The CDR3 DNA follows: TGTGCCAGCAGCACAGGACCCCCGAACACTGAAGCTTTCTTT. It specifies CASSTGPPNTEAFF.

The sample holds one count of this clonotype. This chain uses TRBV11-2 with TRBJ2-5; 9 positions match TRBD1. CDR3 size: 18 residues. Unmatched junction bases numbered 20, after V lost 7 bases and J lost 5 bases. Per germline, CDR1 SGHAT and CDR2 FQNNGV. CDR3 region: CASTKAGYWTGEGETQYF. The CDR3, as DNA: TGTGCCAGCACCAAGGCGGGGTACTGGACAGGGGAGGGGGAGACCCAGTACTTC.

The chain has TRBV6-5 and TRBJ2-7, with D unclear. CDR3 length equals 14 residues. Trimming pared 2 bases from V and 3 bases from J, leaving 11 bases between. Germline CDR1 and CDR2: MNHEY and SVGAGI. In DNA, the CDR3 is TGTGCCAGCAGTTACGGGCGGACCCGCTACGAGCAGTACTTC. As protein: CASSYGRTRYEQYF.

At least ten counts were recorded for this clonotype. The J gene is TRBJ2-5, the V gene TRBV4-2; 10 bases align to TRBD2. The V gene end was trimmed by 4 bases and the J gene end by 3 bases; junction bases not matched to a gene: 5. CDR1 LGHNA and CDR2 YNFKEQ come from the germline V gene. This CDR3 spans 15 amino acids. The CDR3 region is CASSPSGGAKETQYF. The CDR3 DNA reads TGTGCCAGCAGCCCGAGCGGGGGGGCCAAAGAGACCCAGTACTTC.

Turning to this clonotype: A read error may produce the germline difference seen at one junction end. The genes are TRBV7-9 and TRBJ1-6; D is uncertain. Germline values: CDR1 SEHNR, CDR2 FQNEAQ (reference sequence). The CDR3 extends over 16 amino acids. CDR3 in DNA: TGTGCCAGCAGCTTACGTGCCGGCAGCGACAATTCACCACTCCACTTT. Its translation is CASSLRAGSDNSPLHF.

This clonotype was found many times. V gene TRBV14 combines with J gene TRBJ2-4, with D unresolved. The CDR3 loop spans 13 amino acids. Germline CDR1 and CDR2: SGHDN and FVKESK. V was clipped by 2 bases and J by 11 bases, with 13 bases between them. CDR3 DNA sequence: TGTGCCAGCAGCCAAAGCCTCAGGAGCGTTCAGTACTTC. This translates into CASSQSLRSVQYF.

The chain employs TRBV29-1 and TRBJ2-7; 10 nucleotides line up with TRBD1. CDR1 and CDR2 (germline): SQVTM, ANQGSEA. The V segment lost 6 bases and the J segment 4 bases; nucleotides outside the gene matches: 6. The CDR3 has 13 residues. CDR3 loop: CSVGTGDTYEQYF. The CDR3 nucleotides are TGCAGCGTCGGGACAGGGGACACTTACGAGCAGTACTTC.

On this clonotype: An end of the junction does not agree with germline; a read error may underlie this. The CDR3 sequence is CAASVGGSSYNERFF. CDR3 DNA: TGTGCCGCCAGTGTAGGCGGGAGCTCCTACAATGAGCGGTTCTTC. The chain has TRBV24-1 and TRBJ2-1, with 7 bases aligning to TRBD2. This CDR3 contains 15 residues. Germline values: CDR1 KGHDR, CDR2 SFDVKD.

J is TRBJ2-7 and V is TRBV5-1; D is perhaps TRBD1 (6 bases). From germline, CDR1 is SGHRS and CDR2 YFSETQ. The CDR3 totals 14 residues. V shed 5 bases and J shed 0 bases, with 12 bases lying between them. The CDR3 nucleotides read TGCGCCAGCAGTTCCGGGACAAGCTCCTACGAGCAGTACTTC. Its protein product is CASSSGTSSYEQYF.

In nucleotides, the CDR3 is TGTGCCACCAGTGTAGGACAGGATTATGGCTACACCTTC. Translating it yields CATSVGQDYGYTF. The chain is built from TRBV24-1 and TRBJ1-2; 7 positions agree with TRBD1. V shed 5 bases, J shed 5 bases, and the junction held 4 bases outside the gene matches. CDR1 is KGHDR and CDR2 is SFDVKD in the germline V gene. The CDR3 length is 13 residues.

The rearrangement links TRBV15 to TRBJ1-2; D not resolved. Germline assignment: CDR1 LNHNV and CDR2 YYDKDF (reference sequence). The CDR3 is made up of 16 amino acids. V was pared by 0 bases and J by 3 bases, with 14 bases between. The CDR3 bases are TGTGCCACCAGCAGAGAGGCCGGGCTTAGTGACTATGGCTACACCTTC. Translation: CATSREAGLSDYGYTF.

This clonotype was seen ten or more times. This chain connects TRBV20-1 to TRBJ2-4; D not resolved. Germline lookup yields CDR1 DFQATT and CDR2 SNEGSKA (reference sequence). Trimming stripped 3 bases from V and 0 bases from J, with 9 bases between. The CDR3 totals 14 residues. CDR3 nucleotides: TGCAGTGCTAGGGCAGGTGCAGCCAAAAACATTCAGTACTTC. Protein: CSARAGAAKNIQYF.

The J gene is TRBJ1-6, the V gene TRBV15; D call uncertain. V was cut by 0 bases and J by 11 bases, with 8 bases left in between. CDR1 and CDR2 (germline): LNHNV, YYDKDF (reference sequence). The CDR3 covers 13 residues. CDR3 in amino acids: CATSRDRGPPLHF. CDR3 DNA: TGTGCCACCAGCAGAGACCGGGGTCCACCCCTCCACTTT.